Below, one T cell receptor (beta chain) is given with its context. This clone came up a few times. Which antigen it targets is not known. Base-call qualities are not available, and no considerably larger clone is one nucleotide away. The data belong to a study of cytomegalovirus exposure and HLA in healthy donors (dated 2017 in TCRdb). About the study as a whole: An earlier analysis of approximately 590 of the donors reported 276 Gb of sequence data and 100 million to 140 million unique TCR beta sequences from 190 million or so T cells. Alongside the repertoire data, information on donor age, sex, ethnicity and CMV serostatus was compiled. The study used immunosequencing to profile the T cell repertoires of several hundred subjects and linked those repertoires to cytomegalovirus serostatus. In addition to the first cohort of roughly 700 subjects, a separate validation cohort of over 90 different subjects was used. Every repertoire in the discovery cohort had been generated on one and the same sequencing platform. Among the approximately 430 genotyped donors, roughly 80% belonged to the genetic ancestry cluster associated with self-reported Caucasian donors. Rather than using new phenotypic data, the later analysis identified candidate immune exposures from TCR beta sequences and from how often those sequences occurred across donors. To decide whether each TCR beta V gene segment behaved as functional or pseudogenic, an earlier analysis of approximately 590 of the donors relied on high-throughput TCR beta sequencing. About 300 gigabases of sequencing data and roughly 81 million unique TCR sequences made up an early release that covered some 640 HLA-typed donors. Because of strong linkage in the cohort, roughly five DR-DQ haplotypes were treated as single units for association and clustering. Genome-wide SNP genotypes for about 65% of the 666 donors were used in a later genetic analysis, which treated that subset as a discovery cohort. Typing coverage differed by locus: A, B, C, DRB1 and DQB1 were typed in roughly 620-640 donors, DQA1 in roughly 510, DPA1 in approximately 610, and DPB1 in around 490. To predict cytomegalovirus infection status, the study combined high-throughput TCR immunosequencing, statistical association of individual TCRs with disease status, and machine learning. The study aimed to test whether cataloging public T cell receptors could reveal signatures of past pathogen exposure. Class I and class II HLA loci were covered by the typing at four-digit resolution. A later analysis re-examined previously published TCR beta repertoires from just over 650 donors and added high-resolution HLA genotyping to investigate patterns of TCR occurrence. On average, approximately 250,000 unique TCR beta nucleotide sequences were sequenced per donor among 398 genotyped donors of the cohort, with roughly 18% of those sequences being non-productive.

The germline V gene yields SGHTA for CDR1 and FQGNSA for CDR2. The junction carries 12 bases between V and J, which are trimmed by 5 bases and 5 bases respectively. Counted from cysteine to phenylalanine, this CDR3 has 14 amino acids. Only the CDR3 part of the read is kept: 42 bases, read in frame from the first base. The cohort comprised approximately 700 healthy bone marrow donors. Cohort members were all nominally healthy when sampled, although unrecorded immune exposures were likely present. The donor tested CMV seropositive and was one of the 289 seropositive cohort members. A peripheral blood sample was collected from each donor, and TCR beta sequencing was performed on peripheral blood mononuclear cells. Genomic DNA was extracted from the blood cell samples with the Qiagen DNeasy Blood Extraction Kit. Library prep was done by the immunoSEQ multiplex PCR assay. For the multiplex PCR, a mixture combining 60 forward primers for TCR Vbeta segments and 13 reverse primers for TCR Jbeta segments was used. The CDR3 region of rearranged TCR beta genes was amplified from genomic DNA with a multiplex PCR assay. On the Illumina HiSeq System, the amplified TCR beta libraries were sequenced as 87-base-pair reads. Regarding the original processing steps: In a later analysis, tens of millions of unique TCR beta chains were counted across the roughly 670 repertoires, and roughly 10 million of these chains were shared by at least two donors. A nearest-neighbor algorithm error-corrected the raw reads and collapsed the reads into unique sequences, merging closely related sequences to remove PCR and sequencing errors. To assign V, D and J gene segments, CDR3 sequences were aligned to IMGT reference sequences. For a sequence to be retained, a match of at least six nucleotides to both a V gene segment and a J gene segment was required. A rearrangement was called productive if the CDR3 had no stop codons and remained in frame with V and J, and every other rearrangement was called non-productive. CDR3 was defined by IMGT convention, running from the second conserved V-encoded cysteine to the conserved J-encoded phenylalanine. The earlier analysis of 587 of the donors excluded any sequence lacking an unambiguous match to a single V gene segment. An earlier analysis of a few hundred of the donors classified V segments as functional when productive rearrangements were above 56.7% and as segregating when the standard deviation between donors was above 5%. To diagnose cytomegalovirus status from the catalog of TCR beta chain sequences, a statistical classification framework was built. In a later analysis, V and J genes were assigned by comparing TCR nucleotide sequences against IMGT/GENE-DB human TR gene sequences. Using the TCRdist pipeline, a later analysis assigned CDR3 sequences along with most-parsimonious VDJ recombination scenarios. In a later analysis, each TCR beta chain was defined by its CDR3 amino acid sequence together with its V-gene family, and reads lacking a unique V-gene family were excluded. A later analysis removed roughly 590 highly shared, low-generation-probability nucleotide sequences to deal with suspected cross-contamination and a sequencing artifact. In a later analysis, a clonal expansion index for each public chain was calculated from normalized within-repertoire ranks of inferred template counts. In a later analysis, generation probabilities were computed using a VDJ recombination model fitted to out-of-frame rearrangements, and the results were checked against IGoR. A later analysis scored TCR-TCR, TCR-HLA and TCR-CMV co-occurrence with hypergeometric tests, applying a repertoire-size bias correction to TCR pairs. To estimate false discovery rates, a later analysis permuted the HLA or CMV assignments 20 times. A later analysis grouped co-occurring TCRs with DBSCAN, adding TCRdist sequence similarity when clustering within HLA-allele-positive subsets. Co-occurrence clustering excluded repertoires with fewer than 30,000 or more than 120,000 public chains, plus five with anomalous nucleotide sharing. In TCRdb, the immuneACCESS table is reduced to in-frame sequences with V and J assigned. These tables do not hold every clone; where another copy was compared, an unresolved V gene accounts for under half, and the others remain unexplained. The D gene and trimming were derived from the DNA, and the V and J assignments and clone size from that table. Here the sample has approximately 180,000 clones; roughly 12% occur a single time. The ten largest clones capture 7.8% of the sample.

The research as a whole found: Because HLA typing was missing for some donors at each locus, association tests included only the typed subset. Several of the top co-occurrence clusters appeared to be linked to parvovirus B19, influenza, CMV and Epstein-Barr virus, according to a later analysis. The presence/absence analyses assumed that sequencing depth was roughly uniform across donors, and that assumption may not be true. A cluster of highly shared sequence variants was judged likely to be a technical artifact of the sequencing pipeline. Some IMGT-functional V segments, including TRBV6-2 and TRBV6-3, could not be told apart with the 87-base-pair reads, so those segments were excluded. In a later analysis, 15,000 to 20,000 TCR beta sequences were associated with specific HLA alleles at a false discovery rate of 0.05. A few of the identified cytomegalovirus-associated TCR beta chains were confirmed in vitro to be specific for cytomegalovirus antigens. CMV serostatus was the only immune exposure information available for the cohort. In a later genetic analysis, a missense DCLRE1C variant was associated with V-gene and J-gene trimming of TCR beta chains, and the association was replicated in an independent cohort. In a later analysis, TCR association rates were found to vary across HLA loci, with the most associated TCRs seen for DRB1 alleles and the fewest for HLA-C alleles. Correlated functional status among segregating V segments might be attributable to linkage disequilibrium, but an unknown experimental factor could not be ruled out. An earlier analysis of some 590 of the donors showed that most TCR beta V segments appeared in productive rearrangements either about 87% or about 30% of the time, which broadly matched IMGT annotations. In the study, approximately 160 TCR beta chains were listed as associated with cytomegalovirus. Assigning TCR associations to individual alleles was difficult when HLA alleles, especially DR and DQ, strongly co-occurred. In this cohort, only TCR beta chains were sequenced, and detectable features were limited by the absence of alpha or paired-chain data. Compared with the roughly 670-donor mean, donors in an Asian-associated ancestry cluster had fewer N-insertions in productive TCRs, according to a later genetic analysis. Most TCR sequences were observed very rarely across donors, whereas some public TCRs were present in many individuals. Because counts were too low, around 18 rarely observed V segments, including chromosome 9 orphons, were left out of the earlier analysis of 500 to 650 of the donors. The classifier was reported to diagnose cytomegalovirus status with high specificity and sensitivity in both the original cohort and the validation cohort. The authors suggested that the approach could potentially be extended to other disease states and immunological phenotypes. A further reported finding was that TCR beta sequences accurately predicted the HLA-A and HLA-B alleles for most subjects in the first cohort. Compared with equally common non-associated chains, HLA-associated TCR beta chains in a later analysis were more clonally expanded and had lower generation probabilities. According to a later analysis, most CMV-associated TCR beta chains appeared to be HLA-restricted, and the HLA associations seemed to be driven largely by CMV exposure.

The specimen sequenced was PBMCs. Rearrangement joined TRBV7-2 to TRBJ1-4, and perhaps TRBD1 as D gene, on 6 matching bases. This TCR was recovered from a man aged 45 to 65 in good health and CMV-seropositive. For the CDR3, the sequence is CASSRDNQNEKLFF. The nucleotide sequence is TGTGCCAGCAGCCGGGACAACCAGAATGAAAAACTGTTTTTT.